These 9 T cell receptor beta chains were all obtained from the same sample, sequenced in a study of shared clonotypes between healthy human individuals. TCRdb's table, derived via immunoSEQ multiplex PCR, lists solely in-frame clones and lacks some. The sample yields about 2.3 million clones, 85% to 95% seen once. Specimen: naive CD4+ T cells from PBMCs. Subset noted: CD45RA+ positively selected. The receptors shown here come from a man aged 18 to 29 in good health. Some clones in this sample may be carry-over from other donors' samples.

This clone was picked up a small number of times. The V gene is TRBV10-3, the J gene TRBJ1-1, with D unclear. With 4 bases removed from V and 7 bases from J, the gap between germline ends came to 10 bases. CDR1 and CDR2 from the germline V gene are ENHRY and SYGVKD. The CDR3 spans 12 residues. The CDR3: CAISAGKSEAFF. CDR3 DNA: TGTGCCATCAGTGCGGGGAAGAGTGAAGCTTTCTTT.

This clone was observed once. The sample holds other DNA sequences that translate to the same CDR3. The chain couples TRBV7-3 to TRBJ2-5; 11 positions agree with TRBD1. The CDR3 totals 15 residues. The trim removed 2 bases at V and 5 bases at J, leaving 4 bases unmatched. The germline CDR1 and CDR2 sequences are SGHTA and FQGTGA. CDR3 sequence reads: CASSLGQGAWETQYF. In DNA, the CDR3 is TGTGCCAGCAGCTTAGGACAGGGGGCCTGGGAGACCCAGTACTTC.

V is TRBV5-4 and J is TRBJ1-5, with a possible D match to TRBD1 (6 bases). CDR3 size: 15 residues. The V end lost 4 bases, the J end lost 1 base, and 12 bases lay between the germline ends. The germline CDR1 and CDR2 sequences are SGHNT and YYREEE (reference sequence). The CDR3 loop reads CASSHGGGSNQPQHF. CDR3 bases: TGTGCCAGCAGCCACGGCGGGGGCAGCAATCAGCCCCAGCATTTT.

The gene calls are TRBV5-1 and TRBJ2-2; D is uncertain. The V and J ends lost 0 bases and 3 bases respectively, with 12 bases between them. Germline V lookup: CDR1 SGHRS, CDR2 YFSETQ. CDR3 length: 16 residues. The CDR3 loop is CASSLVGGLDTGELFF. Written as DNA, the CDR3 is TGCGCCAGCAGCTTGGTTGGCGGTCTCGACACCGGGGAGCTGTTTTTT. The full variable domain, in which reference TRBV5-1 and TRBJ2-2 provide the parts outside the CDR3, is KAGVTQTPRYLIKTRGQQVTLSCSPISGHRSVSWYQQTPGQGLQFLFEYFSETQRNKGNFPGRFSGRQFSNSRSEMNVSTLELGDSALYLCASSLVGGLDTGELFFGEGSRLTVL.

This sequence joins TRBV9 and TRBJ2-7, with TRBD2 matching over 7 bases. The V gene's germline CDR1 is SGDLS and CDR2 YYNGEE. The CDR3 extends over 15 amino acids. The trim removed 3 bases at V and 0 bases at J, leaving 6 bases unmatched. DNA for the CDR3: TGTGCCAGCAGCGCTAGCGGCTCCAGCTCCTACGAGCAGTACTTC. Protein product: CASSASGSSSYEQYF.

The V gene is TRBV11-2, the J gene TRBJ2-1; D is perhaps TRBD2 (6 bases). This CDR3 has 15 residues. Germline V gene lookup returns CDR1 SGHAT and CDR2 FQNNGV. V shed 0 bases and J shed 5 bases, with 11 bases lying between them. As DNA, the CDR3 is TGTGCCAGCAGCTTAGACGGCGGGAAGAACAATGAGCAGTTCTTC. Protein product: CASSLDGGKNNEQFF.

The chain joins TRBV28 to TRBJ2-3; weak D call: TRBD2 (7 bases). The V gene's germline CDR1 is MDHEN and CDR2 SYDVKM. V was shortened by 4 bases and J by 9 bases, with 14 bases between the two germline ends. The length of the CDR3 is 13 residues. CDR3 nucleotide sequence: TGTGCCAGCAGTTGGGGGGGCGAACGGACGCAGTATTTT. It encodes CASSWGGERTQYF.

The CDR3 region has the DNA TGTGCCATCAGACTGTCCGGACCGGAGAACACTGAAGCTTTCTTT. Protein sequence: CAIRLSGPENTEAFF. The rearrangement joins TRBV10-3 to TRBJ1-1; D unresolved. The CDR3 has 15 residues. Germline assignment: CDR1 ENHRY and CDR2 SYGVKD. Deletions cut 6 bases from V and 1 base from J, with 15 bases between.

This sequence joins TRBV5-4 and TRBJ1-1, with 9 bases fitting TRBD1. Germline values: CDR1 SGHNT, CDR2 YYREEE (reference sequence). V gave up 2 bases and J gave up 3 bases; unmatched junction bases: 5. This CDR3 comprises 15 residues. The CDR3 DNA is TGTGCCAGCAGCTTTCGAGACAGGGGGTACACTGAAGCTTTCTTT. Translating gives CASSFRDRGYTEAFF. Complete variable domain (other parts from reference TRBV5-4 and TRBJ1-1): ETGVTQSPTHLIKTRGQQVTLRCSSQSGHNTVSWYQQALGQGPQFIFQYYREEENGRGNFPPRFSGLQFPNYSSELNVNALELDDSALYLCASSFRDRGYTEAFFGQGTRLTVV.